This T cell receptor beta chain was recorded in a study of response to subunit inactivated influenza vaccine. V was pared by 2 bases and J by 5 bases, with 13 bases between. The CDR3 is 15 amino acids. The V gene's germline CDR1 is SGHRS and CDR2 YFSETQ. TCRdb re-called the RT-PCR reads with MiXCR, one entry per CDR3 protein. Among fewer than 650,000 distinct CDR3 sequences listed, 13% were seen once. This clonotype showed up just a few times. The specimen was PBMCs from blood, collected roughly 45 days after vaccination. The TCR sequence derives from a man between 50 and 59 years old who received an inactivated influenza vaccine. This chain uses TRBV5-1 with TRBJ1-4; D possibly corresponds to TRBD1 (6 bases). CDR3: CASSFQGQSNEKLFF. The CDR3 nucleotides read TGCGCCAGCAGCTTTCAGGGACAATCAAATGAAAAACTGTTTTTT.